The source of this TCR beta chain is a study of blood T cell repertoires in COVID-19. At the level of the study: The cDNA or gDNA used as material had been derived from T cells, B-cell-depleted T cells, or PBMCs.

Per the germline V gene, CDR1 is SNHLY and CDR2 is FYNNEI. CDR3 size: 14 residues. V gave up 5 bases and J gave up 0 bases, with 11 bases separating them. Cohorts were based on clinical histories the participants reported. Recovered participants had two consecutive negative NP/OP PCR tests, healthcare professional clearance, or symptom resolution. As handled by the study authors: Using reference gene primer amplification, nucleated cell counts were estimated. Here immunoSEQ multiplex PCR was the method, and the copy in TCRdb shows in-frame clones only, minus some. The V and J calls and clone size were taken over from that table, and D and trimming were inferred from the DNA. The sample holds 250,000 to 350,000 clones, 88% seen once.

Sequencing was performed on PBMCs or T cells enriched from blood (not recorded which). The rearrangement uses TRBV2 and TRBJ2-7; D possibly corresponds to TRBD1 (6 bases). The receptor's source is a woman younger than 45 who had recovered from COVID-19. The CDR3 region is CASSRGQRSYEQYF. The CDR3 DNA sequence: TGTGCCAGCAGTAGAGGACAGCGCTCCTACGAGCAGTACTTC.